This TCR beta chain is drawn from a study of cytomegalovirus exposure and HLA in healthy donors. Findings of the study overall: Association with HLA alleles at 0.05 false discovery rate was found for around 17,000 TCR beta sequences in a later analysis. Within an earlier analysis, most TCR beta V segments proved productive either about 87% or about 30% of the time. Exclusion applied to some V segments, including TRBV6-2 and TRBV6-3, as they were indistinguishable.

Per germline, CDR1 LNHDA and CDR2 SQIVND (reference sequence). There are 15 residues in the CDR3. V shed 1 base and J shed 0 bases, with 9 bases lying between them. As regards this clone: Its antigen is undetermined.

PCR was performed using 60 Vbeta and 13 Jbeta primers. Some clones are missing from TCRdb's copy, which holds only in-frame ones; the method was immunoSEQ multiplex PCR. The listing contains over 200,000 clones. It was healthy bone marrow donors who served as donors. The gene calls are TRBV19 and TRBJ1-1; no definite D call. This receptor was identified in a woman in her 30s in good health and CMV-seropositive. The specimen sequenced was PBMCs. CDR3 amino acids: CASSIVNSMNTEAFF. CDR3 nucleotides: TGTGCCAGTAGTATAGTGAACAGCATGAACACTGAAGCTTTCTTT.